The 14 T cell receptor beta chains below were found in one sample sequenced in a study of glioma-infiltrating T cells after dendritic cell vaccination. This table comes from immunoSEQ multiplex PCR, and its TCRdb copy is limited to in-frame clones, with some not included. This sample yields 65,000 to 80,000 clones, of which roughly 79% are seen a single time; approximately 7.9% belongs to the top ten. The sequences come from blood, collected before dendritic cell vaccination. The receptor set was obtained from a human donor with glioblastoma.

V gene TRBV30 combines with J gene TRBJ1-2; maybe TRBD1 (6 bases). This CDR3 has 15 amino acids. V lost 3 bases and J lost 3, with 17 bases in between. In germline, CDR1 is GTSNPN, CDR2 SVGIG (reference sequence). The CDR3 loop reads CAWSPNGGGYYGYTF. CDR3 DNA: TGTGCCTGGAGCCCTAATGGGGGGGGCTACTATGGCTACACCTTC. The entire variable domain, with the rest obtained from reference TRBV30 and TRBJ1-2, is as follows: SQTIHQWPATLVQPVGSPLSLECTVEGTSNPNLYWYRQAAGRGLQLLFYSVGIGQISSEVPQNLSASRPQDRQFILSSKKLLLSDSGFYLCAWSPNGGGYYGYTFGSGTRLTVV.

This chain connects TRBV14 to TRBJ2-2; 8 nucleotides align to TRBD2. In germline, CDR1 is SGHDN, CDR2 FVKESK. The CDR3 covers 16 residues. The trim removed 4 bases at V and 1 base at J, leaving 5 bases unmatched. CDR3 sequence: CASSPRLAQNTGELFF. CDR3 sequence (DNA): TGTGCCAGCAGCCCCCGACTAGCGCAGAACACCGGGGAGCTGTTTTTT.

This clone was counted a few times. This chain joins TRBV5-4 and TRBJ2-2; 8 bases match TRBD1. The CDR3 spans 15 residues. V gave up 1 base and J gave up 3 bases; unmatched junction bases: 2. Germline V lookup: CDR1 SGHNT, CDR2 YYREEE (reference sequence). The CDR3 loop is CASSLSTGDTGELFF. In nucleotides, the CDR3 is TGTGCCAGCAGCTTGTCGACAGGGGACACCGGGGAGCTGTTTTTT.

The chain uses TRBV5-4 and TRBJ2-5; 7 bases align to TRBD1. This CDR3 comprises 13 residues. Germline lookup yields CDR1 SGHNT and CDR2 YYREEE (reference sequence). Germline trimming cut 5 bases from V and 1 base from J; bases unmatched to any gene: 2. The CDR3 spells CASRDRAQETQYF. Written as DNA, the CDR3 is TGTGCCAGCAGAGACAGGGCCCAAGAGACCCAGTACTTC.

The chain couples TRBV11-3 to TRBJ2-1; TRBD2 aligns across 13 bases. This CDR3 is 18 amino acids long. Germline CDR1 SGHNT, CDR2 YENEEA. V lost 5 bases, J lost 0 bases, and 7 bases stayed unmatched. This chain's CDR3 is CASSRTGLAGSSYNEQFF. The CDR3 nucleotides read TGTGCCAGCAGCCGTACGGGACTAGCGGGATCCTCCTACAATGAGCAGTTCTTC.

The genes are TRBV27 and TRBJ1-1; D is uncertain. The germline CDR1 and CDR2 sequences are MNHEY and SMNVEV (reference sequence). V was pared by 0 bases and J by 1 base, with 6 bases between. This CDR3 is 14 amino acids long. As DNA, the CDR3 is TGTGCCAGCAGTTTATCGATCGGGAACACTGAAGCTTTCTTT. Translating gives CASSLSIGNTEAFF.

The sample holds a few counts of this clone. The chain's CDR3 is CASSPRNRGQNTEAFF. CDR3 coding DNA: TGTGCCAGCAGCCCCCGTAACAGGGGGCAGAACACTGAAGCTTTCTTT. The rearrangement joins TRBV11-2 to TRBJ1-1, with 9 bases aligning to TRBD1. The CDR3 runs to 16 residues. CDR1 and CDR2 (germline): SGHAT, FQNNGV. V lost 5 bases to trimming and J lost 1 base; unmatched junction nucleotides: 8.

The chain employs TRBV5-1 and TRBJ2-7; D remains ambiguous. CDR1 is SGHRS, CDR2 YFSETQ, per germline. This CDR3 has 14 residues. V lost 0 bases and J lost 3, with 10 bases in between. The CDR3 DNA sequence: TGCGCCAGCAGCTTGGATACAGCCGGCTACGAGCAGTACTTC. Amino acid sequence: CASSLDTAGYEQYF.

The genes are TRBV15 and TRBJ2-1, with TRBD2 matching over 13 bases. This CDR3 contains 16 residues. The germline gives CDR1 LNHNV, CDR2 YYDKDF (reference sequence). Losses at the gene ends were 2 bases for V and 6 bases for J; bases not matched to a gene: 4. CDR3 sequence reads: CATSRILAGGSNEQFF. CDR3 DNA sequence: TGTGCCACCAGCAGAATACTAGCGGGGGGGTCCAATGAGCAGTTCTTC.

The rearrangement joins TRBV5-6 to TRBJ1-1, with 7 bases that match TRBD1. CDR3 size: 13 residues. V lost 3 bases, J lost 5 bases, and 4 bases stayed unmatched. Germline V gene sequence: CDR1 SGHDT, CDR2 YYEEEE. The CDR3 loop is CASSSYRGTEAFF. The DNA for the CDR3 is TGTGCCAGCAGCTCTTACAGGGGAACTGAAGCTTTCTTT. The full variable domain, its missing parts supplied by reference TRBV5-6 and TRBJ1-1, is DAGVTQSPTHLIKTRGQQVTLRCSPKSGHDTVSWYQQALGQGPQFIFQYYEEEERQRGNFPDRFSGHQFPNYSSELNVNALLLGDSALYLCASSSYRGTEAFFGQGTRLTVV.

The genes are TRBV15 and TRBJ1-5, with D tentatively TRBD1 (6 bases). CDR1 LNHNV and CDR2 YYDKDF come from the germline V gene (reference sequence). The ends were cut back, 0 bases at V and 6 bases at J, with 15 bases in the middle. The CDR3 loop spans 16 amino acids. The CDR3 loop is CATSRDAQGRFQPQHF. Written as DNA, the CDR3 is TGTGCCACCAGCAGAGATGCGCAGGGGCGGTTTCAGCCCCAGCATTTT.

The gene calls are TRBV19 and TRBJ1-1; no definite D call. The CDR3 covers 13 residues. V was shortened by 6 bases and J by 1 base, with 9 bases between the two germline ends. Germline V CDR1 and CDR2: LNHDA, SQIVND (reference sequence). The CDR3 DNA is TGTGCCAGTAGGACGGAGGGGAACACTGAAGCTTTCTTT. Translated, it gives CASRTEGNTEAFF.

CDR3 in DNA: TGTGCCAGCAGCTGGGAGGACAATGAGCAGTTCTTC. This gives the protein CASSWEDNEQFF. The V call is TRBV9, the J call TRBJ2-1; D perhaps matches TRBD2 (6 bases). V was shortened by 4 bases and J by 5 bases, with 7 bases between the two germline ends. Germline V CDR1 and CDR2: SGDLS, YYNGEE. The CDR3 totals 12 residues. Full variable domain (remainder filled in from reference TRBV9 and TRBJ2-1): DSGVTQTPKHLITATGQRVTLRCSPRSGDLSVYWYQQSLDQGLQFLIQYYNGEERAKGNILERFSAQQFPDLHSELNLSSLELGDSALYFCASSWEDNEQFFGPGTRLTVL.

The genes are TRBV4-1 and TRBJ2-5; tentative D call: TRBD2 (7 bases). The CDR3 spans 16 residues. Germline V gene sequence: CDR1 MGHRA, CDR2 YSYEKL. Trimming pared 0 bases from V and 6 bases from J, leaving 17 bases between. The CDR3 sequence: CASSQDPAAGAKTQYF. As DNA, the CDR3 is TGCGCCAGCAGCCAAGATCCCGCCGCGGGGGCGAAGACCCAGTACTTC.